The present TCR beta chain was sequenced within a study of T cells in narcolepsy. Looking at the study overall: Donors had narcolepsy type 1 or type 2, or were healthy controls. General study points: Blood of same and different patients, but not healthy controls, reportedly held recurring autoreactive clonotypes.

Method: immunoSEQ multiplex PCR; TCRdb's copy keeps in-frame clones and lacks some. The table lists 35,000 or so clones, approximately 86% of them singletons. A word on this clone: Its antigen is not known.

With 9 bases clipped from V and 4 bases from J, the junction kept 9 bases outside the gene matches. The CDR3 is 13 amino acids. Germline-derived CDR1 and CDR2 are SGHRS and YFSETQ. The sequencing sample was made of CD45RA- memory CD4+ T cells from PBMCs. The chain carries TRBV5-1 and TRBJ1-1, with 7 bases aligning to TRBD1. This clonotype was obtained from a human donor with narcolepsy. The CDR3 DNA is TGCGCCACCAGACAGGGCTGGAGCACTGAAGCTTTCTTT. It specifies CATRQGWSTEAFF. The full variable domain, its missing parts supplied by reference TRBV5-1 and TRBJ1-1, is KAGVTQTPRYLIKTRGQQVTLSCSPISGHRSVSWYQQTPGQGLQFLFEYFSETQRNKGNFPGRFSGRQFSNSRSEMNVSTLELGDSALYLCATRQGWSTEAFFGQGTRLTVV.